The T cell receptor (beta chain) described here comes from a study of T-cell memory formation after mild COVID-19. Study-wide findings and caveats: Clones contracting day 15 to 85 were balanced CD4/CD8; later expanders leaned CD4+. Some responding clones appeared in pre-infection memory, suggesting cross-reactive memory joined.

Deletions cut 4 bases from V and 6 bases from J, with 19 bases between. The CDR3 contains 16 residues. Germline assignment: CDR1 LGHNA and CDR2 YNFKEQ. Researchers used 5'RACE with constant-segment primers to make TCR alpha and TCR beta cDNA libraries that carry sample barcodes and UMIs. MiXCR was run by TCRdb on the 5' RACE reads, yielding one entry per CDR3 protein. The data hold a few hundred thousand distinct CDR3 sequences, with roughly a fifth observed a single time. This clonotype was seen a handful of times. Its antigen is not known. The TCR comes from a young man who had mild COVID-19 (a few samples of this study predate the infection). Cell type and time point are not known. The J gene is TRBJ2-4, the V gene TRBV4-2, with D possibly TRBD2 on 7 matching bases. The sample taken for sequencing was PBMCs or a T cell subset sorted from them (not recorded which). CDR3 coding DNA: TGTGCCAGCAGCCCCAATGCGGGGGCACAGGGAAACATTCAGTACTTC. This translates into CASSPNAGAQGNIQYF.